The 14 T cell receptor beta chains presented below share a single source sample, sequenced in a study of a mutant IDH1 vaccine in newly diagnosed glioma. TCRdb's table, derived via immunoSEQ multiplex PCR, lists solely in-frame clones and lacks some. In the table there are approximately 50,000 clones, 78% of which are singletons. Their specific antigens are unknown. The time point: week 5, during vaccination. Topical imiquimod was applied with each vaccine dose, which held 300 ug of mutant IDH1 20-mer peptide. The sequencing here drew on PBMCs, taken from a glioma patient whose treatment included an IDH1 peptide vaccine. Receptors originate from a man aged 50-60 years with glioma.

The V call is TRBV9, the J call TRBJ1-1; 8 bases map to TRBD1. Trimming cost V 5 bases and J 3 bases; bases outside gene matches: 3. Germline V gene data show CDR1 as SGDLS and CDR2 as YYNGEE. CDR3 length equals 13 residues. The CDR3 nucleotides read TGTGCCAGCAGTCCGGACAGGGACACTGAAGCTTTCTTT. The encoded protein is CASSPDRDTEAFF.

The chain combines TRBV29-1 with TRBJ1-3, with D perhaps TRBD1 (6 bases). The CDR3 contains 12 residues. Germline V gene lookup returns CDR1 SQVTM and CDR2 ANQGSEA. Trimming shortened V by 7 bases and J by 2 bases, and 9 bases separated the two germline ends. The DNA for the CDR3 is TGCAGCGGCAGGGGTGCTGGAAACACCATATATTTT. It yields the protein CSGRGAGNTIYF.

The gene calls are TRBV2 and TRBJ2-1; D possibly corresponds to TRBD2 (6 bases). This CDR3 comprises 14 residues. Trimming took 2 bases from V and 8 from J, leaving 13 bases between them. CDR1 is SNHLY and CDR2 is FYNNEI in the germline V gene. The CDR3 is CASSEPTGEHEQFF. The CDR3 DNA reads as TGTGCCAGCAGTGAACCCACGGGGGAGCATGAGCAGTTCTTC.

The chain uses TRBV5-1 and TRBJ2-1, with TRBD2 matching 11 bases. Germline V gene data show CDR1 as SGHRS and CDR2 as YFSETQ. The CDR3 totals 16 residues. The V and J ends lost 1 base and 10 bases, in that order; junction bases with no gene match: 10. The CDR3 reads CASSLPLVAGGNEQFF. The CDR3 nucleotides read TGCGCCAGCAGCTTGCCCCTGGTAGCGGGGGGGAACGAGCAGTTCTTC.

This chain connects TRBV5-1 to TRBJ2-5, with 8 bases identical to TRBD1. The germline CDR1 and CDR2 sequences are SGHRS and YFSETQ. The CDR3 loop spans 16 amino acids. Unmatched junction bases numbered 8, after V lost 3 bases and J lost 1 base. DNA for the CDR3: TGCGCCAGCAGCTCTCCCGGGACAGGATCCCAAGAGACCCAGTACTTC. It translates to CASSSPGTGSQETQYF.

The CDR3 sequence: CASRSPGQGKDEQYF. Written as DNA, the CDR3 is TGTGCCAGCAGATCGCCGGGACAGGGGAAGGACGAGCAGTACTTC. The chain is built from TRBV6-5 and TRBJ2-7; TRBD1 aligns across 10 bases. The J segment lost 5 bases and the V segment lost 6 bases, leaving 10 bases of the junction unmatched. Germline loops: CDR1 MNHEY, CDR2 SVGAGI. This CDR3 spans 15 amino acids.

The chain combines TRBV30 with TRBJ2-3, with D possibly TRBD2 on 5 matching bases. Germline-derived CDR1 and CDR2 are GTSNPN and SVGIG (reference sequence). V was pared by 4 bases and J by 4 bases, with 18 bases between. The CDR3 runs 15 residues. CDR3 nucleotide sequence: TGTGCCTGGACCCTGGGGAGCGTGGTGGCAGATACGCAGTATTTT. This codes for CAWTLGSVVADTQYF.

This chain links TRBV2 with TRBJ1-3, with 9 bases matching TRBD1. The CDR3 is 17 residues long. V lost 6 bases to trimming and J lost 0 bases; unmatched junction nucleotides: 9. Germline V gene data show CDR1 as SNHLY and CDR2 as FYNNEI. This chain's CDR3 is CASRGQGGGNSGNTIYF. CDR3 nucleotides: TGTGCCAGCAGGGGACAGGGCGGTGGGAACTCTGGAAACACCATATATTTT.

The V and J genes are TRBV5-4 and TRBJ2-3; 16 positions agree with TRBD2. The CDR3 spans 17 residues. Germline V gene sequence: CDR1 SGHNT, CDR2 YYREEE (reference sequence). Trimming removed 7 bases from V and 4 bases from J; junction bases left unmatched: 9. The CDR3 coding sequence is TGTGCCAGCCCCGGGACTAGCGGGGGGGCCGGACCAGATACGCAGTATTTT. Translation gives CASPGTSGGAGPDTQYF. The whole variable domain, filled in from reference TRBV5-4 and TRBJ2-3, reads ETGVTQSPTHLIKTRGQQVTLRCSSQSGHNTVSWYQQALGQGPQFIFQYYREEENGRGNFPPRFSGLQFPNYSSELNVNALELDDSALYLCASPGTSGGAGPDTQYFGPGTRLTVL.

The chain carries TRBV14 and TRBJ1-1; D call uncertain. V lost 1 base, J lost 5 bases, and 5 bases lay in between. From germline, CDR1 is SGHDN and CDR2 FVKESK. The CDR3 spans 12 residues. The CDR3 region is CASSQGWTEAFF. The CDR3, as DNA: TGTGCCAGCAGCCAAGGATGGACTGAAGCTTTCTTT.

The CDR3 coding sequence is TGTGCCAGCAGCTCCCCGGGCGAGCCCGGGGAGAGGGAGCAGTACTTC. Translated: CASSSPGEPGEREQYF. This sequence joins TRBV7-2 and TRBJ2-7, with D possibly matching TRBD2 (5 bases). The V end was cut by 4 bases, the J end by 7 bases, with 23 bases between. Germline V gene lookup returns CDR1 SGHTA and CDR2 FQGNSA. The length of the CDR3 is 16 residues.

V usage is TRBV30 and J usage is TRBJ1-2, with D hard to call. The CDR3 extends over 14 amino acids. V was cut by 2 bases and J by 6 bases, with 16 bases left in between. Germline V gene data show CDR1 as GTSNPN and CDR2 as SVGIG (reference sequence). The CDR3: CAWSWSGGGDGYTF. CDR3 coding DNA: TGTGCCTGGAGTTGGAGTGGTGGTGGCGATGGCTACACCTTC.

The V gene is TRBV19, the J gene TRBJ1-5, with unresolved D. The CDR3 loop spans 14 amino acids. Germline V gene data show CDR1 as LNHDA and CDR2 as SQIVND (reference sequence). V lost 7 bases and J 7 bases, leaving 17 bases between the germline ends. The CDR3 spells CASTPGPGRQPQHF. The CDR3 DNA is TGTGCCAGTACCCCGGGCCCCGGGAGGCAGCCCCAGCATTTT.

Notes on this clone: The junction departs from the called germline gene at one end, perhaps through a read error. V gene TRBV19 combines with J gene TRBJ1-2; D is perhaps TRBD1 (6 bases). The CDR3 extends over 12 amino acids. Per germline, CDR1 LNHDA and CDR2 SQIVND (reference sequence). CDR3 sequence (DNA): TGTGCCAGTACCCCGGACAGCTATGGCTACACTTTC. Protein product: CASTPDSYGYTF.